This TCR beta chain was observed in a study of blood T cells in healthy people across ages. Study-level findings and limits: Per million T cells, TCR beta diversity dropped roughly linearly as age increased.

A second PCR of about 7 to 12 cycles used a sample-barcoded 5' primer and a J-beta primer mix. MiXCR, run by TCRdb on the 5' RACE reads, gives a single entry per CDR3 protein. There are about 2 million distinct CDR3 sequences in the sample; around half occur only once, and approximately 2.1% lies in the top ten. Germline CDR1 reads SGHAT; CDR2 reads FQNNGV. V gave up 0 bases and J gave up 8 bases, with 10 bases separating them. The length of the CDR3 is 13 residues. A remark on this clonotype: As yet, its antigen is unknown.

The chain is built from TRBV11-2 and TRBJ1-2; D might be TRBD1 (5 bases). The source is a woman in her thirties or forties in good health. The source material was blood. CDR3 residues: CASSLERRVGYTF. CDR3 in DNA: TGTGCCAGCAGCTTAGAGCGCAGGGTGGGCTACACCTTC.